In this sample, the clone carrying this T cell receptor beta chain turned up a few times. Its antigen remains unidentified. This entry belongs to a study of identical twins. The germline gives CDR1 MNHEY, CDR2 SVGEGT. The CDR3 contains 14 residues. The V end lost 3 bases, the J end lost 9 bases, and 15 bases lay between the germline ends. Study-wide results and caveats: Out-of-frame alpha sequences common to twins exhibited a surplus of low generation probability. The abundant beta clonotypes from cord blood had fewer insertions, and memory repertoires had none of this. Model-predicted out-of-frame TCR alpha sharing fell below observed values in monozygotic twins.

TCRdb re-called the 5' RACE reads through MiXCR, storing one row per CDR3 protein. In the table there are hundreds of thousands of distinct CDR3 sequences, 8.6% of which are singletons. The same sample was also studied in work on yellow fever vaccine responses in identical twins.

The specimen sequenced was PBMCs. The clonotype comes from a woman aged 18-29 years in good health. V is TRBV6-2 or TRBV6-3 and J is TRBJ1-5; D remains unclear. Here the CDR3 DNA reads TGTGCCAGCAGTTATAATCCAGATAGTCTGCCCCAGCATTTT. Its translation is CASSYNPDSLPQHF.